This paragraph reports one T cell receptor (beta chain). The antigen remains unidentified. Within the sample, other DNA sequences also encode this same CDR3. Despite likely unrecorded immune exposures, the donors were nominally healthy at the time of sampling. The PCR ran on 60 Vbeta and 13 Jbeta primers. Sequencing was performed with immunoSEQ multiplex PCR; in TCRdb, only in-frame clones are kept and a portion is missing. The table has about 67,000 clones, about two thirds seen once; the top ten hold under 2.5%. Trimming at V came to 4 bases and at J to 0 bases, leaving 4 bases not matched to a gene. Germline V lookup: CDR1 MNHEY, CDR2 SMNVEV (reference sequence). This CDR3 spans 15 amino acids. These data originate in a study of cytomegalovirus exposure and HLA in healthy donors. About the research overall: Unique TCRs from HLA-typed donors, about 78 million of them, were held in an early data release. Genotyping showed about 80% of 398 donors falling in the Caucasian-associated ancestry cluster. Study-level results: Sequences of the TCR beta chain were said to predict the HLA-A and HLA-B alleles of most subjects accurately.

V gene TRBV27 combines with J gene TRBJ2-7; 9 bases map to TRBD2. The source of this sequence is a woman between 25 and 40 years old in good health and CMV-seronegative. The sample was PBMCs. DNA for the CDR3: TGTGCCAGCAGTTCGCGGGGGGGCCGCTCCTACGAGCAGTACTTC. Its protein product is CASSSRGGRSYEQYF.